The TCR beta chain under discussion was sequenced for a study of shared clonotypes between healthy human individuals. Study summary: Plates per donor: three CD4 naive, three CD4 memory, two CD8 naive, one CD8 memory.

Study findings and constraints: Compared with memory subsets, naive subsets generally had larger estimated richness. Among non-shared clonotypes, generation probabilities were lower than among those shared by all four donors.

CDR1 and CDR2 (germline): SNHLY, FYNNEI. With V trimmed by 11 bases and J by 0 bases, 10 bases remained unmatched. The length of the CDR3 is 15 residues. Deep level was the assay's run setting. Produced via immunoSEQ multiplex PCR; TCRdb's table is partial and in-frame only. The sample includes roughly 2.5 million clones, around 94% of them seen just once. As regards this clone: Its antigen remains unknown.

The sequenced sample was naive CD4+ T cells sorted from blood. Subset of the sample: CD45RA+ positively selected. The chain carries TRBV2 and TRBJ2-1, with 7 bases matching TRBD1. The source is a young man in good health. Written as DNA, the CDR3 is TGTGCCTGCCGTCTGAGGGACAGCTCCTACAATGAGCAGTTCTTC. Translated, it gives CACRLRDSSYNEQFF.